This T cell receptor beta chain was documented in a study of T cell responses to AZD1222 COVID-19 vaccine. Some clones are missing from TCRdb's copy, which holds only in-frame ones; the method was immunoSEQ multiplex PCR. The table lists more than 70,000 clones, 90% of them singletons. The CDR3 extends over 11 amino acids. V lost 6 bases and J lost 11, with 16 bases in between. Looked up from germline, CDR1 is DFQATT and CDR2 is SNEGSKA (reference sequence). The material sequenced was peripheral blood, taken on day 0 of AZD1222 vaccination. The origin of this receptor is an adult in good health. The chain combines TRBV20-1 with TRBJ1-1; D perhaps matches TRBD1 (5 bases). CDR3 nucleotides: TGCAGTGCCAAGGGTGGGGGAGAGGCTTTCTTT. Its translation is CSAKGGGEAFF.